This T cell receptor (beta chain) emerged from a study of blood T cell repertoires in COVID-19. The CDR3 extends over 14 amino acids. Germline V gene data show CDR1 as SQVTM and CDR2 as ANQGSEA. Trimming took off 1 base at V and 1 base at J, with 10 bases between the two ends. Methods used by the authors: Scientists estimated how many nucleated cells there were by amplifying reference gene primers. Clones were sequenced by immunoSEQ multiplex PCR, and TCRdb holds only the in-frame ones, with some missing. The DNA was the basis for D and trimming; V, J and clone size are from that table. Among 300,000 to 400,000 clones listed, more than 75% were seen once.

Sequencing used PBMCs or T cells enriched from blood (not recorded which). The rearrangement joins TRBV29-1 to TRBJ1-1, with a weak D call TRBD1 (6 bases). This receptor was obtained from a woman aged 25-40 years with acute COVID-19. The CDR3 loop reads CSVEGGQPNTEAFF. The CDR3 DNA reads as TGCAGCGTTGAAGGAGGACAGCCGAACACTGAAGCTTTCTTT.